The clone carrying this T cell receptor beta chain was recorded many times. This record comes from a study of human T cells and chemical hapten exposure. Specified time point: patch test 1, 2 weeks after DPC sensitization. As for treatment: therapeutic diphenylcyclopropenone sensitization with weekly scalp DPC. It was from unfractionated whole blood that total RNA was extracted. Original data processing: Sequenced samples showed a median of roughly 99,000 TCRs each, with counts running from around 20,000 to 690,000. TCRdb reprocessed the RACE reads with MiXCR, giving one entry per CDR3 protein. The V and J calls follow TCRdb's processing rather than the paper's. The repertoire holds roughly 120,000 distinct CDR3 sequences, with about 12% as singletons. This CDR3 region has 15 residues. CDR1 is SGHAT, CDR2 FQNNGV, per germline. V shed 5 bases and J 1 base; nucleotides not matched to a gene: 4.

The J gene is TRBJ2-5, the V gene TRBV11-2, with 10 positions matching TRBD2. The receptor comes from a woman in her forties or fifties with alopecia areata. Some clones in this sample may be carry-over from other donors' samples. The specimen was whole blood, collected in connection with sensitization to the hapten diphenylcyclopropenone (DPC). The CDR3 DNA sequence: TGTGCCAGCAGCCGGAGCGGGGGGGCCCAAGAGACCCAGTACTTC. Amino acid sequence: CASSRSGGAQETQYF.